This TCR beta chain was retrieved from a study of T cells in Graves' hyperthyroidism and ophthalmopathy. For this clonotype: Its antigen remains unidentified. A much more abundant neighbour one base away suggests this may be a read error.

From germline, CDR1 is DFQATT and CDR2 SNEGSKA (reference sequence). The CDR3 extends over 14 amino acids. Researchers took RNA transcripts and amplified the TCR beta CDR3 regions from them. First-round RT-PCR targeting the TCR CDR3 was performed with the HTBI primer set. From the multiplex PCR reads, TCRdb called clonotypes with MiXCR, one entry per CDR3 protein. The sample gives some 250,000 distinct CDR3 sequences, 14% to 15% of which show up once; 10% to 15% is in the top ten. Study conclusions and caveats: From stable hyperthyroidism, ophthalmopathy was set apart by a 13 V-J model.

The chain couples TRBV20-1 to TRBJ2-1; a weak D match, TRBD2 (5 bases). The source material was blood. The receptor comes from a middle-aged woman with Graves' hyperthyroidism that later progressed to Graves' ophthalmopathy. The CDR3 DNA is TGCGGTGCTAGAGCGGAGGCTTTCATCAAAGGGCAGTTCTTC. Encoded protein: CGARAEAFIKGQFF.